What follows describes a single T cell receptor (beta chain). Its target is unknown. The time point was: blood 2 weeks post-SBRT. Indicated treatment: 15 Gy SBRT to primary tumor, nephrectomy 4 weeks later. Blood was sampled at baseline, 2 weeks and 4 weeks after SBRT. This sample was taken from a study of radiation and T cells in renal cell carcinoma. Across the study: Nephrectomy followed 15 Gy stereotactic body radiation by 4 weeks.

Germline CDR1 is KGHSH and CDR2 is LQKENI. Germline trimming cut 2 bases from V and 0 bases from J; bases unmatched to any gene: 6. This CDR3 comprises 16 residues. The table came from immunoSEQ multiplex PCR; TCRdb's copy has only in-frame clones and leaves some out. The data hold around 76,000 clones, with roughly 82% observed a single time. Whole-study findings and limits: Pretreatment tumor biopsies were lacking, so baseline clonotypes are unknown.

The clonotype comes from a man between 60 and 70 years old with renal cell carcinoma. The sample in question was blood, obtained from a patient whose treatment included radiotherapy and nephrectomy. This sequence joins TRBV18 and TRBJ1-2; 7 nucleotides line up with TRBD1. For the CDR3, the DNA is TGTGCCAGCTCACCAGACGAGGGGGCAACTAACTATGGCTACACCTTC. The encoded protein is CASSPDEGATNYGYTF.